Described below is a single TCR beta chain sequence and its context. The antigen remains undetermined. A clone one base away is much larger, so this may be a read error. This entry belongs to a study of regulatory T cells in long-lasting Graves disease. General observations from the study: Persistent disease was characterized by preferential usage of TRBV28, TRBJ1-2 and TRBJ2-5.

Both iRepertoire HTBI primers and Arm-PCR of CDR3 regions were used to build the TCR beta libraries. TCRdb re-derived calls from the multiplex PCR reads in MiXCR, one entry per CDR3 protein. The sample has about 470,000 distinct CDR3 sequences; roughly 21% are singletons. V lost 6 bases, J lost 1 base, and 20 bases stayed unmatched. The CDR3 runs to 19 residues. The time point: persistent/refractory GD, antithyroid drugs over 5 years with positive TRAb. The TCR library was prepared using RNA isolated from PBMCs. The guidelines of the American Thyroid Association were the basis for diagnosing Graves' disease.

This sequence was found in a female donor with Graves disease. The chain carries TRBV12-3 or TRBV12-4 and TRBJ2-5; TRBD2 aligns across 7 bases. Sequenced material: peripheral blood mononuclear cells (PBMCs), taken when the disease was refractory, from a patient treated with antithyroid drugs. Written as DNA, the CDR3 is TGTGCCAGCAGCCCAAACCCCGGGGCCACTAGCGAACCCCAAGAGACCCAGTACTTC. This codes for CASSPNPGATSEPQETQYF.